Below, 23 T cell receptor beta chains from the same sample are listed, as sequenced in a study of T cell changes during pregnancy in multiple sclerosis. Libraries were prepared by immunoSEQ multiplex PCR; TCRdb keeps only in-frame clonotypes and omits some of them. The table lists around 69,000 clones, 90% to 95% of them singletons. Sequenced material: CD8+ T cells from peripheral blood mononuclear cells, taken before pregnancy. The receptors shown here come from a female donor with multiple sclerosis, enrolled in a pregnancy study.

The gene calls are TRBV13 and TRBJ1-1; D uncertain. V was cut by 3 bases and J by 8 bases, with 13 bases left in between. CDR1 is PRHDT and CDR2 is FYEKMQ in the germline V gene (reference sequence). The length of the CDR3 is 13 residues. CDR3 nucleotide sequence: TGTGCCAGCAGCTTCCTACTCGCCAAAGAAGCTTTCTTT. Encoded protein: CASSFLLAKEAFF.

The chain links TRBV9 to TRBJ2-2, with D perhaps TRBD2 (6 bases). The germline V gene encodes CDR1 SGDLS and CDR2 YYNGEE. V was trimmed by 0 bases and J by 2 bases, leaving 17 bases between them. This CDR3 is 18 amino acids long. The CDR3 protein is CASSVEGSRGYNTGELFF. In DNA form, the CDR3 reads TGTGCCAGCAGCGTAGAGGGCTCGCGGGGCTATAACACCGGGGAGCTGTTTTTT. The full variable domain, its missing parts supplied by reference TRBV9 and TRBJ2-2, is DSGVTQTPKHLITATGQRVTLRCSPRSGDLSVYWYQQSLDQGLQFLIQYYNGEERAKGNILERFSAQQFPDLHSELNLSSLELGDSALYFCASSVEGSRGYNTGELFFGEGSRLTVL.

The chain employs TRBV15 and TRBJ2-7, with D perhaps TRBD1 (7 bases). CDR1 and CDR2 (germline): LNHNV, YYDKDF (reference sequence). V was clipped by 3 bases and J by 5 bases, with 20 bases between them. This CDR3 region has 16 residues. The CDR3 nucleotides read TGTGCCACCAGCAGTCCGGAGGGGGCAGGAAGCGACGAGCAGTACTTC. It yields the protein CATSSPEGAGSDEQYF.

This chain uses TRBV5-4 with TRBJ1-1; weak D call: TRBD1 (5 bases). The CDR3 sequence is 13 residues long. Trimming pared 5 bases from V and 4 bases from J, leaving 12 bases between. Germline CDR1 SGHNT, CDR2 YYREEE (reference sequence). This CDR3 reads CASRLDGGTEAFF. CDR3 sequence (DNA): TGTGCCAGCAGACTTGACGGGGGCACTGAAGCTTTCTTT.

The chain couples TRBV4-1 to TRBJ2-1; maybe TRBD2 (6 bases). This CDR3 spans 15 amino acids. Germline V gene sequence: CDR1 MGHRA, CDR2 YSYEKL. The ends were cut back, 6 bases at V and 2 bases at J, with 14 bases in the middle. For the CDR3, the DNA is TGCGCCAGCAGACCCAGCGGGCAGGCCTACAATGAGCAGTTCTTC. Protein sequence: CASRPSGQAYNEQFF.

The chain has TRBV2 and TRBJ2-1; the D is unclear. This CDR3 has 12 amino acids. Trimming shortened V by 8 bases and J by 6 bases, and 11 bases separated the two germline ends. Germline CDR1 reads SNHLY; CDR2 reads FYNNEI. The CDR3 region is CASYYTANEQFF. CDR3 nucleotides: TGTGCCAGCTACTACACGGCCAATGAGCAGTTCTTC.

CDR3 residues: CASRTIAGGHTDTQYF. In DNA, the CDR3 is TGTGCCAGCAGAACAATAGCGGGGGGGCACACAGATACGCAGTATTTT. The chain is built from TRBV27 and TRBJ2-3, with 11 bases fitting TRBD2. J gave up 2 bases and V 6 bases, and 7 bases lay outside the gene matches. The germline V gene has CDR1 MNHEY and CDR2 SMNVEV (reference sequence). The CDR3 is made up of 16 amino acids.

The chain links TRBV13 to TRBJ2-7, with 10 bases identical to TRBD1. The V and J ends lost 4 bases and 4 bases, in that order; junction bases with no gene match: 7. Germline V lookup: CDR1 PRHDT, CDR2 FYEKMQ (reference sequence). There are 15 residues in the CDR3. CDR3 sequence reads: CASSSPGQGIYEQYF. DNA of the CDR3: TGTGCCAGCAGCTCTCCGGGACAGGGGATATACGAGCAGTACTTC. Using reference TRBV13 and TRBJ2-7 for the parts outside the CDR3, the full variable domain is AAGVIQSPRHLIKEKRETATLKCYPIPRHDTVYWYQQGPGQDPQFLISFYEKMQSDKGSIPDRFSAQQFSDYHSELNMSSLELGDSALYFCASSSPGQGIYEQYFGPGTRLTVT.

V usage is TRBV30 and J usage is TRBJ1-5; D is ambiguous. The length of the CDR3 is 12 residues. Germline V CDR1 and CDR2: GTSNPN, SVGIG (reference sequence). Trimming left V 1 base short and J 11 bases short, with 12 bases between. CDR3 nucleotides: TGTGCCTGGAGTGCAGGTTTAGAGACCCAGCATTTT. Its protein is CAWSAGLETQHF.

The DNA for the CDR3 is TGTGCCAGCAGCGGGGACAGGGCGGATGAGCAGTTCTTC. This sequence encodes CASSGDRADEQFF. The chain couples TRBV5-4 to TRBJ2-1, with 9 bases identical to TRBD1. Germline V lookup: CDR1 SGHNT, CDR2 YYREEE (reference sequence). J was trimmed by 8 bases and V by 4 bases; bases with no gene match: 4. This CDR3 region has 13 residues.

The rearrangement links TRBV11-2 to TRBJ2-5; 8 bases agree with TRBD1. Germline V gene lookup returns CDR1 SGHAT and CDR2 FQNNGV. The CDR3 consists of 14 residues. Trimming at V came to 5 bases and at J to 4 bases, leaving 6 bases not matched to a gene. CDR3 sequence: CASSTGQGLETQYF. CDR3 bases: TGTGCCAGCAGCACCGGACAGGGTCTAGAGACCCAGTACTTC.

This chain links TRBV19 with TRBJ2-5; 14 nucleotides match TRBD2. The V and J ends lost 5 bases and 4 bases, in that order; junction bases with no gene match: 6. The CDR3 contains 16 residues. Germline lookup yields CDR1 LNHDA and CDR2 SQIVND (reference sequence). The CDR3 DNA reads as TGTGCCAGTAGTCCTTCCGGGACTAGCGGGGGAGAGACCCAGTACTTC. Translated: CASSPSGTSGGETQYF.

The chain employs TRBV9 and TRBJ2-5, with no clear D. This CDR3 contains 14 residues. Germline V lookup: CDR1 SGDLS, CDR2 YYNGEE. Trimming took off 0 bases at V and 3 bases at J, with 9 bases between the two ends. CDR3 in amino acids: CASSVGGPEETQYF. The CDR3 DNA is TGTGCCAGCAGCGTAGGAGGTCCAGAAGAGACCCAGTACTTC.

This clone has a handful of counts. In nucleotides, the CDR3 is TGCGCCAGCAGCCAAGTCCAGAGGCGGGGAACGACTGAAGCTTTCTTT. Amino acids: CASSQVQRRGTTEAFF. This chain uses TRBV4-1 with TRBJ1-1; D unresolved. Germline CDR1 is MGHRA and CDR2 is YSYEKL. The CDR3 is made up of 16 amino acids. Trimming cost V 1 base and J 5 bases, with 17 bases left between them.

CDR3 bases: TGTGCCAGCAGCGCCAGGGACTCCCCCGCTGAGACCCAGTACTTC. This translates into CASSARDSPAETQYF. The chain couples TRBV9 to TRBJ2-5; possible D gene TRBD2, 6 bases. Trimming stripped 3 bases from V and 5 bases from J, with 17 bases between. The CDR3 runs to 15 residues. Germline V gives CDR1 SGDLS, CDR2 YYNGEE. Together with reference TRBV9 and TRBJ2-5, the CDR3 gives the full variable domain: DSGVTQTPKHLITATGQRVTLRCSPRSGDLSVYWYQQSLDQGLQFLIQYYNGEERAKGNILERFSAQQFPDLHSELNLSSLELGDSALYFCASSARDSPAETQYFGPGTRLLVL.

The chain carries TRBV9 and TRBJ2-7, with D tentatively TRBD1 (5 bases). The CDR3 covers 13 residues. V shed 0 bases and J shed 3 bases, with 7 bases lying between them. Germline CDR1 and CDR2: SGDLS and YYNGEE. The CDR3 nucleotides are TGTGCCAGCAGCGTAGGGGGCAACTACGAGCAGTACTTC. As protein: CASSVGGNYEQYF.

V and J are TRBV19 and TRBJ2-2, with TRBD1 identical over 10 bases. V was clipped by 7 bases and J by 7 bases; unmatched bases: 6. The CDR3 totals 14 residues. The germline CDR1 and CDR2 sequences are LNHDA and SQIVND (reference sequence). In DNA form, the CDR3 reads TGTGCCAGTAATGACAGGGGGCCGGTCGGGGAGCTGTTTTTT. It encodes CASNDRGPVGELFF.

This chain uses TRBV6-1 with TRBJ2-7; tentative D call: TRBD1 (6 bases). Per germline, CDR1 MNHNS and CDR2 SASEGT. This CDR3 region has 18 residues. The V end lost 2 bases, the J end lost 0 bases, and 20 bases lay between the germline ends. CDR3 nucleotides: TGTGCCAGCAGTGAAAGAGTCTGGGGGACACCATCCTCCTACGAGCAGTACTTC. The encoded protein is CASSERVWGTPSSYEQYF.

CDR3 residues: CASFRTGTGELFF. The CDR3 DNA reads TGTGCCAGCTTCCGGACAGGGACCGGGGAGCTGTTTTTT. V gene TRBV27 combines with J gene TRBJ2-2, with TRBD1 matching 8 bases. The CDR3 totals 13 residues. V shed 8 bases and J 5 bases; nucleotides not matched to a gene: 4. CDR1 is MNHEY, CDR2 SMNVEV, per germline (reference sequence).

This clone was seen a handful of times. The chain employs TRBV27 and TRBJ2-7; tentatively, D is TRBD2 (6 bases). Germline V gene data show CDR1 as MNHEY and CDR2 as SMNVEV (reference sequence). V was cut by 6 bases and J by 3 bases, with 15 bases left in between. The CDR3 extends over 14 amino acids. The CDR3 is CASSLGGGNYEQYF. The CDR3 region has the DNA TGTGCCAGCAGCCTGGGGGGTGGGAACTACGAGCAGTACTTC.

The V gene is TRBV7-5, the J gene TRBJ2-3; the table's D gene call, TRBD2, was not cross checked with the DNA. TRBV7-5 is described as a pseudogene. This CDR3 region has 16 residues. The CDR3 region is CARRPPRGGPTDTQYF. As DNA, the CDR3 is TGTGCCAGAAGACCCCCTCGCGGGGGGCCCACAGATACGCAGTATTTT.

In DNA form, the CDR3 reads TGTGCCAGCAGCTTAGCCCCGGACAGTCACGAGCAGTACTTC. Its translation: CASSLAPDSHEQYF. V gene TRBV7-9 combines with J gene TRBJ2-7; D is perhaps TRBD1 (6 bases). Germline V CDR1 and CDR2: SEHNR, FQNEAQ (reference sequence). This CDR3 is built from 14 residues. Between the trimmed V and J ends, which lost 0 bases and 5 bases, there was a span of 11 bases.

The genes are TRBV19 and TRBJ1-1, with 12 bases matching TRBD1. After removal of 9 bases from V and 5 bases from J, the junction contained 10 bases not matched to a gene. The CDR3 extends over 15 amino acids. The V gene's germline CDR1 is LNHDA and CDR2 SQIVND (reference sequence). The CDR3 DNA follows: TGTGCCAGCCGCCCGGGACAGGGGGCGAAGACTGAAGCTTTCTTT. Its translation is CASRPGQGAKTEAFF.